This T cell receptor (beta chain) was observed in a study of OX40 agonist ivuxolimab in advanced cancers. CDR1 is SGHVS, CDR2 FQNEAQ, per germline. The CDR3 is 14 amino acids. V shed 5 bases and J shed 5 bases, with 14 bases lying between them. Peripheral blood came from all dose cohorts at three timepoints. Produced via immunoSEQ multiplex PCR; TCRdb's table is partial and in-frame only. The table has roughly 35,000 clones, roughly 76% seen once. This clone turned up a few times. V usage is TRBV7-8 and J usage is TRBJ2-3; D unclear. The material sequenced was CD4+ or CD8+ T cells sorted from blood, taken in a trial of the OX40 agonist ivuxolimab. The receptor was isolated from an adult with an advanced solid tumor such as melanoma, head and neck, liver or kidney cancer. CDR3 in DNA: TGTGCCAGCAGCACATCTTGGGAATTAGATACGCAGTATTTT. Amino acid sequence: CASSTSWELDTQYF. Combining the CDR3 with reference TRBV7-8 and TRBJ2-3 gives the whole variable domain GAGVSQSPRYKVAKRGQDVALRCDPISGHVSLFWYQQALGQGPEFLTYFQNEAQLDKSGLPSDRFFAERPEGSVSTLKIQRTQQEDSAVYLCASSTSWELDTQYFGPGTRLTVL.